The 25 T cell receptor beta chains in this list originate from one sample, sequenced in a study of shared clonotypes between healthy human individuals. Assay: immunoSEQ multiplex PCR; the TCRdb copy retains only in-frame clones and omits some. The table has around 980,000 clones, 75% to 80% seen once. The material sequenced was memory CD4+ T cells from PBMCs. Noted subset: CD45RA-negative fraction. All receptors derive from a man in his late teens or twenties in good health. Some clones in this sample may be carry-over from other donors' samples.

The chain employs TRBV5-4 and TRBJ2-5, with 10 bases matching TRBD1. Germline trimming cut 4 bases from V and 3 bases from J; bases unmatched to any gene: 3. Germline V gene data show CDR1 as SGHNT and CDR2 as YYREEE (reference sequence). The CDR3 covers 14 residues. The DNA of the CDR3 is TGTGCCAGCAGCCTGACAGGGGGCGAAGAGACCCAGTACTTC. Its translation: CASSLTGGEETQYF.

The chain employs TRBV28 and TRBJ1-3; TRBD1 is a possible D gene (5 bases). Germline V CDR1 and CDR2: MDHEN, SYDVKM. The ends were cut back, 5 bases at V and 3 bases at J, with 14 bases in the middle. The CDR3 is made up of 15 amino acids. The CDR3 nucleotides are TGTGCCAGCAGTCTCCCGGGACTCCTTGGAAACACCATATATTTT. This encodes CASSLPGLLGNTIYF.

The chain employs TRBV6-7 and TRBJ2-3; D is possibly TRBD1 (6 bases). TRBV6-7 is filed as an ORF, its function uncertain. The CDR3 contains 16 residues. V dropped 0 bases and J dropped 4 bases, with 14 bases sitting between them. CDR3 bases: TGTGCCAGCAGTTACTCGAACCGGGACAAGGCAGATACGCAGTATTTT. This encodes CASSYSNRDKADTQYF.

This clone was picked up a small number of times. CDR3 in amino acids: CASSPLREGNEQYF. The CDR3 DNA follows: TGTGCCAGCAGCCCACTCAGGGAGGGGAACGAGCAGTACTTC. The chain employs TRBV7-2 and TRBJ2-7, with 7 bases that match TRBD2. Trimming at V came to 5 bases and at J to 5 bases, leaving 9 bases not matched to a gene. This CDR3 is built from 14 residues. Germline V lookup: CDR1 SGHTA, CDR2 FQGNSA. Drawing the rest from reference TRBV7-2 and TRBJ2-7, the complete variable domain is GAGVSQSPSNKVTEKGKDVELRCDPISGHTALYWYRQSLGQGLEFLIYFQGNSAPDKSGLPSDRFSAERTGGSVSTLTIQRTQQEDSAVYLCASSPLREGNEQYFGPGTRLTVT.

The V and J genes are TRBV5-1 and TRBJ2-1; tentative D call: TRBD1 (5 bases). The CDR3 is 15 residues long. Germline V gene sequence: CDR1 SGHRS, CDR2 YFSETQ. The V gene lost 1 base and the J gene lost 6 bases, with 14 bases spanning the gap. CDR3 sequence: CASSLFWGRRNEQFF. The CDR3 coding sequence is TGCGCCAGCAGCTTGTTCTGGGGCCGTCGCAATGAGCAGTTCTTC.

As regards this clone: An end of the junction does not agree with germline; a read error may underlie this. The chain couples TRBV29-1 to TRBJ2-3; D is possibly TRBD1 (6 bases). The germline gives CDR1 SQVTM, CDR2 ANQGSEA. This CDR3 is 13 amino acids long. This CDR3 is CSVEGTSTDTQYF. CDR3 nucleotides: TGCAGCGTCGAAGGGACAAGCACAGATACGCAGTATTTT.

The gene calls are TRBV2 and TRBJ2-7; 10 bases fit TRBD2. CDR1 and CDR2 from the germline V gene are SNHLY and FYNNEI. With V trimmed by 5 bases and J by 2 bases, 6 bases remained unmatched. This CDR3 contains 15 residues. The CDR3 sequence: CASSPGLALPYEQYF. CDR3 in DNA: TGTGCCAGCAGTCCGGGACTAGCGTTGCCCTACGAGCAGTACTTC.

CDR3 nucleotides: TGTGCCAGCAGACAGGGAGATCAGCCCCAGCATTTT. It codes for CASRQGDQPQHF. The chain is built from TRBV6-6 and TRBJ1-5, with D perhaps TRBD1 (6 bases). The CDR3 totals 12 residues. Germline V gene lookup returns CDR1 MNHNY and CDR2 SVGAGI (reference sequence). V shed 6 bases and J shed 5 bases, with 8 bases lying between them.

The rearrangement uses TRBV6-1 and TRBJ1-5; D is perhaps TRBD1 (5 bases). V dropped 4 bases and J dropped 6 bases, with 16 bases sitting between them. Germline CDR1 is MNHNS and CDR2 is SASEGT. The CDR3 length is 15 residues. CDR3 nucleotide sequence: TGTGCCAGCAGTGGAACCCGGGGGAGGGGTCAGCCCCAGCATTTT. Its translation: CASSGTRGRGQPQHF.

The rearrangement joins TRBV7-9 to TRBJ2-2, with D perhaps assigned TRBD1 or TRBD2 (6 bases each). The CDR3 is made up of 13 amino acids. V dropped 2 bases and J dropped 9 bases, with 10 bases sitting between them. Germline assignment: CDR1 SEHNR and CDR2 FQNEAQ (reference sequence). The CDR3, as DNA: TGTGCCAGCAGCTTAACGGGGGCGCGGGAGCTGTTTTTT. This codes for CASSLTGARELFF.

The genes are TRBV7-6 and TRBJ2-7; 7 bases match TRBD1. V was pared by 5 bases and J by 3 bases, with 10 bases of the junction left unmatched. CDR3 size: 15 residues. Germline V gives CDR1 SGHVS, CDR2 FNYEAQ. CDR3 protein: CASSRSGTEYYEQYF. CDR3 DNA: TGTGCCAGCAGCCGATCCGGGACAGAGTACTACGAGCAGTACTTC.

The rearrangement links TRBV7-9 to TRBJ2-1; 12 bases line up with TRBD2. This CDR3 comprises 19 residues. CDR1 and CDR2 (germline): SEHNR, FQNEAQ (reference sequence). V was clipped by 1 base and J by 6 bases; unmatched bases: 13. The CDR3 DNA follows: TGTGCCAGCAGCTTAGGTCCCGCGCTAGCGGGAGGGCCGGGCAATGAGCAGTTCTTC. It yields the protein CASSLGPALAGGPGNEQFF.

The CDR3: CASTGPRLSGANVLTF. Here the CDR3 DNA reads TGTGCCAGCACCGGCCCGCGTCTCTCTGGGGCCAACGTCCTGACTTTC. J is TRBJ2-6 and V is TRBV28; D is uncertain. The germline V gene encodes CDR1 MDHEN and CDR2 SYDVKM. The CDR3 is 16 residues long. V was clipped by 7 bases and J by 0 bases, with 13 bases between them.

In this sample, this clone turned up a few times. The V call is TRBV4-1, the J call TRBJ2-5, with D uncertain. Trimming cost V 1 base and J 1 base, with 13 bases left between them. The CDR3 is 16 amino acids. Per the germline V gene, CDR1 is MGHRA and CDR2 is YSYEKL. The CDR3 here is CASSQGSIRAQETQYF. In nucleotides, the CDR3 is TGCGCCAGCAGCCAAGGATCCATCCGCGCCCAAGAGACCCAGTACTTC.

The chain carries TRBV4-1 and TRBJ1-3; perhaps TRBD1 as D (6 bases). The CDR3 spans 16 residues. The ends were cut back, 3 bases at V and 4 bases at J, with 16 bases in the middle. The germline gives CDR1 MGHRA, CDR2 YSYEKL. CDR3 nucleotide sequence: TGCGCCAGCAGCCATAAAGGGGGGCGCGAAGGAAACACCATATATTTT. This sequence encodes CASSHKGGREGNTIYF.

The chain combines TRBV6-6 with TRBJ1-4; 10 bases are a match to TRBD1. Trimming at V came to 6 bases and at J to 14 bases, leaving 0 bases not matched to a gene. The germline CDR1 and CDR2 sequences are MNHNY and SVGAGI (reference sequence). There are 10 residues in the CDR3. CDR3 coding DNA: TGTGCCAGCAGGGACAGGGGGCTGTTTTTT. Its translation: CASRDRGLFF.

This clone occurred once. The chain is built from TRBV6-1 and TRBJ1-5, with D tentatively TRBD1 (5 bases). Trimming left V 2 bases short and J 6 bases short, with 14 bases between. The CDR3 has 15 amino acids. Germline CDR1 and CDR2: MNHNS and SASEGT. DNA for the CDR3: TGTGCCAGCAGTGAATCGGGACGGGTGTTTCAGCCCCAGCATTTT. The encoded protein is CASSESGRVFQPQHF.

The rearrangement uses TRBV6-6 and TRBJ1-2, with 8 bases fitting TRBD1. The CDR3 has 16 amino acids. V was pared by 2 bases and J by 5 bases, with 10 bases of the junction left unmatched. In germline, CDR1 is MNHNY, CDR2 SVGAGI (reference sequence). DNA for the CDR3: TGTGCCAGCAGTTACGGTTTGGGCAGGGGGCTGTATGGCTACACCTTC. Encoded protein: CASSYGLGRGLYGYTF.

The chain combines TRBV6-6 with TRBJ2-7; TRBD1 might be the D (7 bases). Deletions cut 7 bases from V and 3 bases from J, with 13 bases between. Germline assignment: CDR1 MNHNY and CDR2 SVGAGI (reference sequence). The CDR3 consists of 13 residues. CDR3 protein: CASTGDSLYEQYF. The CDR3 coding sequence is TGTGCCAGCACGGGGGACAGCCTCTACGAGCAGTACTTC.

The rearrangement joins TRBV28 to TRBJ1-2; 12 nucleotides agree with TRBD1. Germline V CDR1 and CDR2: MDHEN, SYDVKM. The CDR3 spans 18 residues. V lost 2 bases and J lost 4; bases outside the gene matches: 11. DNA for the CDR3: TGTGCCAGCAGTTTAGTCTCTGGGACAGGGGGCGTCGGCTATGGCTACACCTTC. This codes for CASSLVSGTGGVGYGYTF.

This chain joins TRBV5-1 and TRBJ2-7, with a tentative D call TRBD1 (6 bases). The V gene lost 6 bases and the J gene lost 9 bases, with 13 bases spanning the gap. The CDR3 spans 11 residues. Germline CDR1 is SGHRS and CDR2 is YFSETQ. The DNA of the CDR3 is TGCGCCAGCATCCAAGGGGGTGTGCAGTACTTC. Its translation is CASIQGGVQYF.

V gene TRBV28 combines with J gene TRBJ1-2, with TRBD1 identical over 7 bases. CDR1 is MDHEN, CDR2 SYDVKM, per germline. The CDR3 has 14 residues. Trimming cost V 6 bases and J 2 bases; bases outside gene matches: 6. Written as DNA, the CDR3 is TGTGCCAGCAGGCTTTCGACAGGGAACTATGGCTACACCTTC. Its protein product is CASRLSTGNYGYTF.

The rearrangement uses TRBV7-2 and TRBJ2-7; D is ambiguous. The germline V and J ends were trimmed by 7 bases and 1 base, with 14 bases remaining between them. CDR1 is SGHTA and CDR2 is FQGNSA in the germline V gene. This CDR3 contains 14 residues. The DNA of the CDR3 is TGTGCCAGCACCCTTACCACGGATTCCTACGAGCAGTACTTC. It yields the protein CASTLTTDSYEQYF.

This clone was detected many times. The gene calls are TRBV4-1 and TRBJ2-3; D possibly corresponds to TRBD2 (6 bases). Deletions cut 0 bases from V and 4 bases from J, with 14 bases between. CDR3 size: 16 residues. Germline CDR1 MGHRA, CDR2 YSYEKL. In nucleotides, the CDR3 is TGCGCCAGCAGCCAAGAGGGGGGAGGTAGGGCAGATACGCAGTATTTT. Residues: CASSQEGGGRADTQYF.

This sequence joins TRBV9 and TRBJ1-2; 8 nucleotides match TRBD1. V gave up 4 bases and J gave up 4 bases; unmatched junction bases: 6. CDR1 is SGDLS, CDR2 YYNGEE, per germline. The CDR3 covers 14 residues. As DNA, the CDR3 is TGTGCCAGCAGCCCGACAGGGACAGGCTATGGCTACACCTTC. Translated, it gives CASSPTGTGYGYTF.